This entry is about one TCR beta chain. This sample is drawn from a study of blood T cell repertoires in COVID-19. Looking at the study overall: PBMCs, B-cell-depleted T cells, or T cells were the source of the cDNA or gDNA that made up the material.

This CDR3 region has 14 residues. Trimming cost V 3 bases and J 8 bases; bases outside gene matches: 5. The germline V gene has CDR1 MDHEN and CDR2 SYDVKM. Sequencing used immunoSEQ multiplex PCR; TCRdb keeps in-frame clones, though not all of them. This repertoire shows about 190,000 clones, around 84% found once; its top ten account for about a fifth. The specimen was peripheral blood. The chain links TRBV28 to TRBJ1-4, with 8 bases fitting TRBD1. The receptor was isolated from a human donor in a cohort sampled during active COVID-19. The CDR3 DNA follows: TGTGCCAGCAGTTTCCTCGACAGGGGAGAAAAACTGTTTTTT. This sequence encodes CASSFLDRGEKLFF. Supplemented by reference TRBV28 and TRBJ1-4, the full variable domain reads DVKVTQSSRYLVKRTGEKVFLECVQDMDHENMFWYRQDPGLGLRLIYFSYDVKMKEKGDIPEGYSVSREKKERFSLILESASTNQTSMYLCASSFLDRGEKLFFGSGTQLSVL.